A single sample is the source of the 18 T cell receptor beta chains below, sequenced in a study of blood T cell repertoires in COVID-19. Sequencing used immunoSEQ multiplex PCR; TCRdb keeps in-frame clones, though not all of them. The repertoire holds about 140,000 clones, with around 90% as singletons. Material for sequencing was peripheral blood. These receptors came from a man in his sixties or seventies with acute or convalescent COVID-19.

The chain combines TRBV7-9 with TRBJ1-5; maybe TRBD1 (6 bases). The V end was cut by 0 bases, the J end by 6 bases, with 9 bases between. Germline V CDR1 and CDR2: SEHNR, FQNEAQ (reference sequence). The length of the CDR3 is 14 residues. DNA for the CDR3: TGTGCCAGCAGCTTAGCAGGGGGTGGTCAGCCCCAGCATTTT. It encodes CASSLAGGGQPQHF.

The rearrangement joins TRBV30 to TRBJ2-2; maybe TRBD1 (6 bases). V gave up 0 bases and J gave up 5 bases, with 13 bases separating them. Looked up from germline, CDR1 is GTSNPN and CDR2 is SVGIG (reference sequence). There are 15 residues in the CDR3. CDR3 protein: CAWSVRQGPTGELFF. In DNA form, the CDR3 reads TGTGCCTGGAGTGTACGTCAGGGGCCAACCGGGGAGCTGTTTTTT.

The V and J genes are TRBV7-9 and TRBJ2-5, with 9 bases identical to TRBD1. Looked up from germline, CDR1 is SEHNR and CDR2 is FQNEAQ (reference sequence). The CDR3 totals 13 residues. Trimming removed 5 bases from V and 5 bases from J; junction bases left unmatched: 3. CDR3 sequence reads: CASSPDRGETQYF. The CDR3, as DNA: TGTGCCAGCAGCCCGGACAGGGGCGAGACCCAGTACTTC.

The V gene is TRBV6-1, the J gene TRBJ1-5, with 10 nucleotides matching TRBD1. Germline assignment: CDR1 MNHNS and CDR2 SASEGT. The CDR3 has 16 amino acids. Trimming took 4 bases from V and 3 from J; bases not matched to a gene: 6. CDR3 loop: CASSARDRGPNQPQHF. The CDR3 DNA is TGTGCCAGCAGTGCCCGGGACAGGGGACCCAATCAGCCCCAGCATTTT.

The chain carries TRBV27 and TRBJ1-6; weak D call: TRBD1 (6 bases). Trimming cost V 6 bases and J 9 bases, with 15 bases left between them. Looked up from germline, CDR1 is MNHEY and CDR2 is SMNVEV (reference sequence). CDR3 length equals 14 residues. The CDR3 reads CASSRQAGGSPLHF. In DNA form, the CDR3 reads TGTGCCAGCAGCAGACAGGCGGGGGGTTCACCCCTCCACTTT.

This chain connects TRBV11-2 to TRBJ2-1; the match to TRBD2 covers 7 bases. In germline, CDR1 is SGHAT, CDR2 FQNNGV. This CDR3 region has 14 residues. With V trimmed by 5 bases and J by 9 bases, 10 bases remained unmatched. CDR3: CASSPGRGDGEQFF. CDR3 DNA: TGTGCCAGCAGCCCAGGCCGGGGGGACGGTGAGCAGTTCTTC.

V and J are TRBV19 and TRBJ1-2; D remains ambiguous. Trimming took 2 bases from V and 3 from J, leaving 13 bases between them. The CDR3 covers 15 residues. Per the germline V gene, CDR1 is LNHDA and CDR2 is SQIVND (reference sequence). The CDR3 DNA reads TGTGCCAGTAGTATATCCGGGATCTCAGACTATGGCTACACCTTC. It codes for CASSISGISDYGYTF.

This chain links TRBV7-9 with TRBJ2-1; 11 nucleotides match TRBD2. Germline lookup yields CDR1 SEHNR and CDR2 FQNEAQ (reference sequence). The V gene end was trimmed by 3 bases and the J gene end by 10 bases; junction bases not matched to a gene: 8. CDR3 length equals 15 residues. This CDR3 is CASSLGTSGPREQFF. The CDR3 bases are TGTGCCAGCAGCTTGGGGACTAGCGGTCCCAGGGAGCAGTTCTTC.

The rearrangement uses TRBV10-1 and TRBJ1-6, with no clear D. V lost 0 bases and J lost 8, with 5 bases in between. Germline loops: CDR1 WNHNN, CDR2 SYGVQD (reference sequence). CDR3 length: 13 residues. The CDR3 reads CASSESRDSPLHF. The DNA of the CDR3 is TGCGCCAGCAGTGAGTCTCGGGATTCACCCCTCCACTTT.

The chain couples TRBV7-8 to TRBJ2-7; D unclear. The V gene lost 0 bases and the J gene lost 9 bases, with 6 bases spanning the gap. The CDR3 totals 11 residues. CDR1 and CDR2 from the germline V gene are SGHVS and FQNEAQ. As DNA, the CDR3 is TGTGCCAGCAGCTTAGCGAAAGCGCAGTACTTC. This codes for CASSLAKAQYF.

The CDR3: CASDPGQGYGYTF. CDR3 coding DNA: TGCGCCAGCGATCCGGGTCAGGGCTATGGCTACACCTTC. The chain couples TRBV5-1 to TRBJ1-2; D perhaps matches TRBD1 (5 bases). This CDR3 is built from 13 residues. Germline V gives CDR1 SGHRS, CDR2 YFSETQ. V lost 7 bases and J lost 4, with 14 bases in between.

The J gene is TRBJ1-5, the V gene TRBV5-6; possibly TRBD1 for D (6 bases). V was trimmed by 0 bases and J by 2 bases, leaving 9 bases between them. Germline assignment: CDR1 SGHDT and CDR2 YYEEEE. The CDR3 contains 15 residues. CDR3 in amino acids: CASSLGSGGNQPQHF. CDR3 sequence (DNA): TGTGCCAGCAGCTTGGGATCAGGGGGCAATCAGCCCCAGCATTTT.

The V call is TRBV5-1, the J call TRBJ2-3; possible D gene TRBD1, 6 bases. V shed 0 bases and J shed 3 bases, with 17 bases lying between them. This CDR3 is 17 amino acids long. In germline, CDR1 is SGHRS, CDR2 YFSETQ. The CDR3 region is CASSLDGQRRRTDTQYF. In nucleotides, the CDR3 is TGCGCCAGCAGCTTGGATGGACAGCGCCGGAGGACAGATACGCAGTATTTT. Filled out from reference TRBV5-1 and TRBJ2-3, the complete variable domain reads KAGVTQTPRYLIKTRGQQVTLSCSPISGHRSVSWYQQTPGQGLQFLFEYFSETQRNKGNFPGRFSGRQFSNSRSEMNVSTLELGDSALYLCASSLDGQRRRTDTQYFGPGTRLTVL.

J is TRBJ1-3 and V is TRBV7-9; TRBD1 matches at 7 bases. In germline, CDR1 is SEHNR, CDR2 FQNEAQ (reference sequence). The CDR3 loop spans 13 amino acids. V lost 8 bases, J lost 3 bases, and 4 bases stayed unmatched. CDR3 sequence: CASRQGDGNTIYF. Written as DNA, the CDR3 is TGTGCCAGCCGACAGGGAGATGGAAACACCATATATTTT.

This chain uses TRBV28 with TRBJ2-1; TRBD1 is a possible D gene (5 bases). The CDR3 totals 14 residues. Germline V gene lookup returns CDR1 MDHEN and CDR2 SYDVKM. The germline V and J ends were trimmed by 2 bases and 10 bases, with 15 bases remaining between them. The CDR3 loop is CASSLVAPKGEQFF. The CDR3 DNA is TGTGCCAGCAGTTTAGTGGCCCCCAAGGGGGAGCAGTTCTTC.

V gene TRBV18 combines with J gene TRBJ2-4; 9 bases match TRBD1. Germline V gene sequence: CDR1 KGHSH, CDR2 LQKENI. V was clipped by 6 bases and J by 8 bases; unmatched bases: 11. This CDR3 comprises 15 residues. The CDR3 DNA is TGTGCCAGCTCCCAACAAGGACAGGGGATGGACATTCAGTACTTC. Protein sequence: CASSQQGQGMDIQYF.

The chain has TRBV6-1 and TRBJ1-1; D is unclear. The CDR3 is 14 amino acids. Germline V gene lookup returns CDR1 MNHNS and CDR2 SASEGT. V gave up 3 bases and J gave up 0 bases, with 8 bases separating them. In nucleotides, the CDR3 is TGTGCCAGCAGTGAGGTCCGCGTGAACACTGAAGCTTTCTTT. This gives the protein CASSEVRVNTEAFF.

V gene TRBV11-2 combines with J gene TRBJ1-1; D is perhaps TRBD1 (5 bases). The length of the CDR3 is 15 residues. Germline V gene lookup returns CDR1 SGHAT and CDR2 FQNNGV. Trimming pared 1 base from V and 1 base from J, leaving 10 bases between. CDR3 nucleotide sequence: TGTGCCAGCAGCTTAGTTACGACAGCGAACACTGAAGCTTTCTTT. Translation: CASSLVTTANTEAFF.